This is a list of T cell receptor beta chains from one sample in a study of technical replicates of blood from several donors. Some clones are missing from TCRdb's copy, which holds only in-frame ones; the method was immunoSEQ multiplex PCR. The data contain 85,000 to 100,000 clones, roughly 96% of them seen just once; the ten biggest clones take up 0.21%. The sequenced sample consisted of T cells isolated from PBMCs. The receptors were gathered from a human donor in good health. The CDR3 runs from the conserved cysteine through the conserved F or W. The D gene is left open where the match is weak. Size tells how often a clone was seen (once, few, many) or the class of an expanded clone, and some rows leave it out.

J gene,D gene,V gene,clone size,CDR3 DNA,CDR3 protein
TRBJ2-7,.,TRBV6-1,.,TGTGCCAGCAGTGATACTGGAGGTGTGTACGAGCAGTACTTC,CASSDTGGVYEQYF
TRBJ2-7,.,TRBV2,.,TGTGCCAGCAGGGGGAGGAGACCGTCCTACGAGCAGTACTTC,CASRGRRPSYEQYF
TRBJ2-7,TRBD2,TRBV7-9,.,TGTGCCAGCAGCCGCATAGCGACGGGACTACCCTACGAGCAGTACTTC,CASSRIATGLPYEQYF
TRBJ1-1,TRBD1,TRBV5-4,.,TGTGCCAGCAGCCAAGGGACAGGGGGCGTCACTGAAGCTTTCTTT,CASSQGTGGVTEAFF
TRBJ2-5,.,TRBV11-3,.,TGTGCCAGCAGCTTAGATCCACAGCAAGAGACCCAGTACTTC,CASSLDPQQETQYF
TRBJ1-3,.,TRBV29-1,.,TGCAGCGTTGAAGACAGGGGAAACACCATATATTTT,CSVEDRGNTIYF
TRBJ1-5,.,TRBV6-5,.,TGTGCCAGCAGTTACAGTCGGTCTAGCAATCAGCCCCAGCATTTT,CASSYSRSSNQPQHF
TRBJ2-5,.,TRBV15,.,TGTGCCACCAGCAGAGATTCGGGAACCCGAGAGACCCAGTACTTC,CATSRDSGTRETQYF
TRBJ2-7,.,TRBV5-1,.,TGCGCCAGCAGCTTGTTGCCTAGCGAGGCCTACGAGCAGTACTTC,CASSLLPSEAYEQYF
TRBJ2-2,.,TRBV15,.,TGTGCCACCGGGGGCACGATCACCGGGGAGCTGTTTTTT,CATGGTITGELFF
TRBJ1-1,.,TRBV7-2,.,TGTGCCAGCAGCTTAGCGGGGGGTAACACTGAAGCTTTCTTT,CASSLAGGNTEAFF
TRBJ1-4,.,TRBV6-5,.,TGTGCCAGCAGTTACGGGGGGAGGGAAAAACTGTTTTTT,CASSYGGREKLFF
TRBJ2-1,TRBD2,TRBV6-4,.,TGTGCCAGCAGTCCCTCGACTAGCGGGAGAACTTATGAGCAGTTCTTC,CASSPSTSGRTYEQFF
TRBJ1-6,TRBD1,TRBV7-3,.,TGTGCCAGCAGCTTAAATGGACAGGGGTATAATAATTCACCCCTCCACTTT,CASSLNGQGYNNSPLHF
TRBJ2-7,.,TRBV5-1,.,TGCGCCAGCAGCTTGGCGGGCAGGGATCCCTACGAGCAGTACTTC,CASSLAGRDPYEQYF
TRBJ2-7,.,TRBV5-1,once,TGCGCCAGCAGCTCCCCGGGGAGGGGGTCCTACGAGCAGTACTTC,CASSSPGRGSYEQYF
TRBJ1-5,.,TRBV5-6,once,TGTGCCAGCAGCTTGTCCGGGGGGCGCACCAATCAGCCCCAGCATTTT,CASSLSGGRTNQPQHF
TRBJ1-3,.,TRBV18,.,TGTGCCAGCTCACCAGTCACCGCGGACTCTGGAAACACCATATATTTT,CASSPVTADSGNTIYF
TRBJ2-7,TRBD1,TRBV30,.,TGTGCCTGGACCGGACAGGGTAAGGCCTACGAGCAGTACTTC,CAWTGQGKAYEQYF
TRBJ2-7,TRBD1,TRBV9,.,TGTGCCAGCAGCGTGGGGACAGGGGGCGCAGAGCGGTACTTC,CASSVGTGGAERYF
TRBJ1-6,TRBD1,TRBV6-1,once,TGTGCCAGCAGGGGACAGGGAGTATCCAATTCACCCCTCCACTTT,CASRGQGVSNSPLHF
TRBJ2-3,TRBD1,TRBV10-3,.,TGTGCCATCAGTGAGACAGGGGGGCGGACAGATACGCAGTATTTT,CAISETGGRTDTQYF
TRBJ2-7,.,TRBV19,once,TGTGCCAGTGGGAGCAACAGGGTTTACGAGCAGTACTTC,CASGSNRVYEQYF
TRBJ2-5,.,TRBV29-1,.,TGCAGCGTTGAAAGATCCATAGTTATAGAAGAGACCCAGTACTTC,CSVERSIVIEETQYF
TRBJ2-5,.,TRBV11-2,once,TGTGCCAGCAGCTTCTTGCTAGCTGAAGAGACCCAGTACTTC,CASSFLLAEETQYF